The T cell receptor (beta chain) under discussion was sequenced for a study of technical replicates of blood from a handful of donors. Sequencing used immunoSEQ multiplex PCR; TCRdb keeps in-frame clones, though not all of them. This table has approximately 69,000 clones, 88% appearing once. V lost 0 bases and J 8 bases, leaving 17 bases between the germline ends. CDR1 is SGHRS, CDR2 YFSETQ, per germline. This CDR3 comprises 16 residues. Sequenced: PBMCs. The gene calls are TRBV5-1 and TRBJ1-4, with D possibly matching TRBD1 (6 bases). The clonotype originates from a human donor in good health. Some clones in this sample may be carry-over from other donors' samples. The CDR3 spells CASSLAYVGAGEKLFF. The CDR3 nucleotides read TGCGCCAGCAGCTTGGCCTACGTGGGGGCGGGCGAAAAACTGTTTTTT.